The 21 T cell receptor beta chains below all came from one sample that was sequenced in a study of T cell responses to AZD1222 COVID-19 vaccine. Clones were sequenced by immunoSEQ multiplex PCR, and TCRdb holds only the in-frame ones, with some missing. Of just under 95,000 clones listed, 85% to 90% were seen once; the top ten hold 10%. Sequencing was performed on peripheral blood, taken on day 0 of AZD1222 vaccination. The source is an adult in good health.

The chain combines TRBV7-2 with TRBJ2-1; 7 positions match TRBD2. Germline V gives CDR1 SGHTA, CDR2 FQGNSA. J lost 5 bases, V lost 5 bases, and 12 bases had no gene match. The CDR3 contains 16 residues. The CDR3 protein is CASSPMAASGHNEQFF. In DNA, the CDR3 is TGTGCCAGCAGCCCGATGGCGGCTAGCGGACACAATGAGCAGTTCTTC. Complete variable domain (other parts from reference TRBV7-2 and TRBJ2-1): GAGVSQSPSNKVTEKGKDVELRCDPISGHTALYWYRQSLGQGLEFLIYFQGNSAPDKSGLPSDRFSAERTGGSVSTLTIQRTQQEDSAVYLCASSPMAASGHNEQFFGPGTRLTVL.

The rearrangement links TRBV9 to TRBJ2-2; unclear D gene. Trimming stripped 3 bases from V and 4 bases from J, with 7 bases between. This CDR3 comprises 13 residues. Germline V lookup: CDR1 SGDLS, CDR2 YYNGEE. CDR3: CASSAFLTGELFF. CDR3 nucleotides: TGTGCCAGCAGCGCCTTTCTCACCGGGGAGCTGTTTTTT.

The gene calls are TRBV12-3 or TRBV12-4 and TRBJ1-5, with D possibly matching TRBD1 (5 bases). CDR3 length: 13 residues. Deletions cut 2 bases from V and 6 bases from J, with 8 bases between. CDR3 sequence reads: CASSLTGGQPQHF. For the CDR3, the DNA is TGTGCCAGCAGTTTAACAGGCGGTCAGCCCCAGCATTTT.

This clone was seen a single time. V usage is TRBV7-9 and J usage is TRBJ2-1; 8 bases line up with TRBD2. This CDR3 is 16 amino acids long. Germline values: CDR1 SEHNR, CDR2 FQNEAQ (reference sequence). V gave up 6 bases and J gave up 4 bases; unmatched junction bases: 11. The CDR3 spells CASRPRPGLGYNEQFF. CDR3 in DNA: TGTGCCAGCAGACCGAGGCCGGGACTAGGGTACAATGAGCAGTTCTTC.

V gene TRBV3-1 (or the pseudogene TRBV3-2) combines with J gene TRBJ1-4; 9 positions match TRBD1. Germline CDR1 is LGHDT and CDR2 is YNNKEL (reference sequence). CDR3 length: 15 residues. With V trimmed by 4 bases and J by 8 bases, 8 bases remained unmatched. CDR3 DNA: TGTGCCAGCAGCCCCAGGACAGGGGTCGAGGAAAAACTGTTTTTT. Protein sequence: CASSPRTGVEEKLFF.

This chain uses TRBV27 with TRBJ2-3; 11 positions agree with TRBD1. The junction had 10 bases not matched to a gene; V was cut back by 2 bases and J by 6 bases. From germline, CDR1 is MNHEY and CDR2 SMNVEV (reference sequence). The length of the CDR3 is 17 residues. DNA for the CDR3: TGTGCCAGCAGTTTAGAGGCGGGACAGGGGGTCGTTGATACGCAGTATTTT. Protein: CASSLEAGQGVVDTQYF.

The V call is TRBV6-5, the J call TRBJ2-3; D is unclear. The germline V gene encodes CDR1 MNHEY and CDR2 SVGAGI. The CDR3 is 16 amino acids. V was shortened by 0 bases and J by 0 bases, with 10 bases between the two germline ends. The chain's CDR3 is CASSYSTAPSTDTQYF. The CDR3 DNA sequence: TGTGCCAGCAGTTACTCGACTGCTCCTAGCACAGATACGCAGTATTTT.

The rearrangement joins TRBV6-5 to TRBJ1-1; the D gene is possibly TRBD1 (5 bases). V lost 5 bases and J lost 7, with 17 bases in between. Germline CDR1 is MNHEY and CDR2 is SVGAGI. The CDR3 is made up of 14 amino acids. CDR3 coding DNA: TGTGCCAGCAGTCCCCCATCGGGACGTTATGAAGCTTTCTTT. Translating it yields CASSPPSGRYEAFF.

The V gene is TRBV19, the J gene TRBJ2-7; no clear D. The V gene lost 6 bases and the J gene lost 7 bases, with 19 bases spanning the gap. The CDR3 is made up of 14 amino acids. Germline V lookup: CDR1 LNHDA, CDR2 SQIVND (reference sequence). CDR3 residues: CASSEGPTYVEQYF. In DNA, the CDR3 is TGTGCCAGTAGCGAAGGACCCACCTACGTGGAGCAGTACTTC.

Only a few counts were recorded for this clone. The chain is built from TRBV3-1 (or the pseudogene TRBV3-2) and TRBJ2-2; D possibly corresponds to TRBD1 (8 bases). V was clipped by 6 bases and J by 3 bases, with 20 bases between them. CDR3 size: 17 residues. From germline, CDR1 is LGHDT and CDR2 YNNKEL (reference sequence). The CDR3 reads CASRRTGLGGDTGELFF. The CDR3 region has the DNA TGTGCCAGCAGGCGGACAGGGTTAGGGGGGGACACCGGGGAGCTGTTTTTT.

V and J are TRBV5-4 and TRBJ1-1; D gene ambiguous. Germline loops: CDR1 SGHNT, CDR2 YYREEE (reference sequence). The V and J ends lost 3 bases and 1 base respectively, with 7 bases between them. The CDR3 has 13 amino acids. CDR3 sequence: CASSSTANTEAFF. The CDR3 region has the DNA TGTGCCAGCAGCTCTACAGCGAACACTGAAGCTTTCTTT.

The chain couples TRBV29-1 to TRBJ1-2; D might be TRBD1 (6 bases). Germline V gene lookup returns CDR1 SQVTM and CDR2 ANQGSEA. Trimming removed 3 bases from V and 8 bases from J, with 22 bases in between. CDR3 size: 15 residues. CDR3 protein: CSVDGLTGVVFGYTF. CDR3 sequence (DNA): TGCAGCGTTGATGGGTTGACAGGCGTTGTTTTCGGCTACACCTTC. The whole variable domain, remainder taken from reference TRBV29-1 and TRBJ1-2, is SAVISQKPSRDICQRGTSLTIQCQVDSQVTMMFWYRQQPGQSLTLIATANQGSEATYESGFVIDKFPISRPNLTFSTLTVSNMSPEDSSIYLCSVDGLTGVVFGYTFGSGTRLTVV.

The chain carries TRBV12-5 and TRBJ1-1, with 7 bases matching TRBD1. Per germline, CDR1 LGHNT and CDR2 FRNRAP. V lost 2 bases and J lost 3; bases outside the gene matches: 3. CDR3 length: 14 amino acids. CDR3 sequence: CASGLSTGDTEAFF. The CDR3 coding sequence is TGTGCTAGTGGTTTGTCCACAGGGGACACTGAAGCTTTCTTT.

The V and J genes are TRBV3-1 (or the pseudogene TRBV3-2) and TRBJ1-2; D unresolved. This CDR3 region has 13 residues. V lost 1 base and J 6 bases, leaving 9 bases between the germline ends. From germline, CDR1 is LGHDT and CDR2 YNNKEL (reference sequence). The chain's CDR3 is CASSQVDNDGYTF. In DNA, the CDR3 is TGTGCCAGCAGCCAAGTTGATAATGATGGCTACACCTTC.

This rearrangement joins TRBV7-3 to TRBJ2-3, with TRBD2 identical over 7 bases. The V gene end was trimmed by 2 bases and the J gene end by 10 bases; junction bases not matched to a gene: 9. This CDR3 is built from 14 residues. The germline V gene has CDR1 SGHTA and CDR2 FQGTGA. The CDR3 DNA sequence: TGTGCCAGCAGCTTAGGGGCAGGACTAGACCCGCAGTATTTT. Its protein is CASSLGAGLDPQYF.

The chain links TRBV7-2 to TRBJ1-6; D is ambiguous. The V gene's germline CDR1 is SGHTA and CDR2 FQGNSA. The germline V and J ends were trimmed by 1 base and 13 bases, with 11 bases remaining between them. The CDR3 is 13 amino acids. The CDR3 sequence is CASSLDNLIPLHF. Here the CDR3 DNA reads TGTGCCAGCAGCTTAGATAACCTTATTCCCCTCCACTTT. The whole variable domain, remainder taken from reference TRBV7-2 and TRBJ1-6, is GAGVSQSPSNKVTEKGKDVELRCDPISGHTALYWYRQSLGQGLEFLIYFQGNSAPDKSGLPSDRFSAERTGGSVSTLTIQRTQQEDSAVYLCASSLDNLIPLHFGNGTRLTVT.

The J gene is TRBJ2-7, the V gene TRBV7-9; D not certain. The CDR3 has 15 amino acids. Germline CDR1 reads SEHNR; CDR2 reads FQNEAQ (reference sequence). V lost 7 bases to trimming and J lost 0 bases, with 16 bases between them. The CDR3 reads CASTTLRIHSYEQYF. DNA for the CDR3: TGTGCCAGCACAACCCTGAGGATCCACTCCTACGAGCAGTACTTC.

The chain is built from TRBV7-2 and TRBJ2-5, with D maybe TRBD1 (5 bases). This CDR3 is 14 amino acids long. V gave up 5 bases and J gave up 3 bases, with 13 bases separating them. Germline loops: CDR1 SGHTA, CDR2 FQGNSA. This CDR3 is CASSRLTGEETQYF. In DNA, the CDR3 is TGTGCCAGCAGCCGTTTAACAGGAGAAGAGACCCAGTACTTC.

The chain couples TRBV6-2 or TRBV6-3 to TRBJ1-1; TRBD1 might be the D (5 bases). Germline CDR1 MNHEY, CDR2 SVGEGT. The CDR3 totals 12 residues. V was cut by 4 bases and J by 9 bases, with 12 bases left in between. CDR3 sequence reads: CASSLTEGKAFF. Written as DNA, the CDR3 is TGTGCCAGCAGTTTGACGGAGGGGAAAGCTTTCTTT.

The gene calls are TRBV4-2 and TRBJ2-7, with 11 positions matching TRBD2. V lost 1 base and J lost 8; bases outside the gene matches: 7. CDR3 length equals 15 residues. From germline, CDR1 is LGHNA and CDR2 YNFKEQ. This CDR3 reads CASSQAGTSGSKQYF. The CDR3 DNA reads TGTGCCAGCAGCCAAGCGGGGACTAGCGGTTCTAAGCAGTACTTC.

This clone was seen more than once but under ten times. V and J are TRBV19 and TRBJ2-7; D is ambiguous. V lost 7 bases and J lost 4, with 20 bases in between. The CDR3 runs to 15 residues. Germline V lookup: CDR1 LNHDA, CDR2 SQIVND (reference sequence). The CDR3 nucleotides are TGTGCCAGTAAAGGTTGGGCAGCGACCGAGTACGAGCAGTACTTC. As protein: CASKGWAATEYEQYF.